The 5 T cell receptor beta chains reported below all come from one sample, sequenced in a study of blood T cell repertoires in COVID-19. Produced via immunoSEQ multiplex PCR; TCRdb's table is partial and in-frame only. The data contain about 130,000 clones, approximately 88% of them singletons. The sequenced sample was peripheral blood. All receptors come from a man between 45 and 60 years old with acute or convalescent COVID-19.

V is TRBV3-1 (or the pseudogene TRBV3-2) and J is TRBJ2-2; D perhaps matches TRBD2 (6 bases). Germline-derived CDR1 and CDR2 are LGHDT and YNNKEL (reference sequence). The length of the CDR3 is 16 residues. The V end was cut by 4 bases, the J end by 3 bases, with 15 bases between. DNA for the CDR3: TGTGCCAGCAGCCCTTGGATCAGGAGGGACACCGGGGAGCTGTTTTTT. This codes for CASSPWIRRDTGELFF.

This chain connects TRBV5-4 to TRBJ2-7, with no clear D. Looked up from germline, CDR1 is SGHNT and CDR2 is YYREEE (reference sequence). V lost 1 base, J lost 4 bases, and 15 bases lay in between. CDR3 length: 15 residues. CDR3 in amino acids: CASSLISRNTYEQYF. In DNA form, the CDR3 reads TGTGCCAGCAGCTTGATCAGCAGGAACACTTACGAGCAGTACTTC.

The chain joins TRBV10-3 to TRBJ2-1; 14 bases align to TRBD2. The ends lost 5 bases at V and 2 bases at J; junction bases unmatched: 8. Looked up from germline, CDR1 is ENHRY and CDR2 is SYGVKD. The length of the CDR3 is 18 residues. The CDR3 here is CAISTTSGRVSAYNEQFF. The CDR3 DNA reads TGTGCCATCAGTACGACTAGCGGGAGGGTTTCTGCCTACAATGAGCAGTTCTTC.

The rearrangement uses TRBV9 and TRBJ1-2, with a tentative D call TRBD1 (6 bases). CDR1 is SGDLS and CDR2 is YYNGEE in the germline V gene. The length of the CDR3 is 16 residues. Deletions cut 4 bases from V and 3 bases from J, with 19 bases between. CDR3 region: CASSPTGASVYYGYTF. Written as DNA, the CDR3 is TGTGCCAGCAGCCCGACAGGCGCCTCGGTTTACTATGGCTACACCTTC. Full variable domain (outside the CDR3, taken from reference TRBV9 and TRBJ1-2): DSGVTQTPKHLITATGQRVTLRCSPRSGDLSVYWYQQSLDQGLQFLIQYYNGEERAKGNILERFSAQQFPDLHSELNLSSLELGDSALYFCASSPTGASVYYGYTFGSGTRLTVV.

DNA for the CDR3: TGCGCCAGCAGCTTGCTAACTAGCGGGAACACCGGGGAGCTGTTTTTT. Protein sequence: CASSLLTSGNTGELFF. The chain joins TRBV5-1 to TRBJ2-2; 8 bases are a match to TRBD2. Germline loops: CDR1 SGHRS, CDR2 YFSETQ. The CDR3 runs to 16 residues. V shed 1 base and J 1 base; nucleotides not matched to a gene: 3. Full variable domain (remainder filled in from reference TRBV5-1 and TRBJ2-2): KAGVTQTPRYLIKTRGQQVTLSCSPISGHRSVSWYQQTPGQGLQFLFEYFSETQRNKGNFPGRFSGRQFSNSRSEMNVSTLELGDSALYLCASSLLTSGNTGELFFGEGSRLTVL.